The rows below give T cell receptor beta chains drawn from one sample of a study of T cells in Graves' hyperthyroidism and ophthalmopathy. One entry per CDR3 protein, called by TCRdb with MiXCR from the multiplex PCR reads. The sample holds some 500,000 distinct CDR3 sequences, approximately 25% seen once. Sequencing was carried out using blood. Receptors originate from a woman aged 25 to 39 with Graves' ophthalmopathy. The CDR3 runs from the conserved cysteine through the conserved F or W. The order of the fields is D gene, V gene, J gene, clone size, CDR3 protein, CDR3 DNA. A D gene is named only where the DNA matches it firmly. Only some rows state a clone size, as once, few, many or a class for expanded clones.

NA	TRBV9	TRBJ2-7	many	CASSPRYRDYEQYF	TGTGCCAGCAGCCCCCGGTACAGAGATTACGAGCAGTACTTC
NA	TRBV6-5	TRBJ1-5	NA	CASSYRENQPQHF	TGTGCCAGCAGTTACAGGGAGAATCAGCCCCAGCATTTT
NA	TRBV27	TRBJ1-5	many	CASSRSVVGSQPQHF	TGTGCCAGCAGCCGCTCCGTTGTGGGGTCACAGCCCCAGCATTTT
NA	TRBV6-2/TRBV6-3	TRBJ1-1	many	CASSYAKLIGVNEAFF	TGTGCCAGCAGTTACGCCAAACTTATAGGGGTAAATGAAGCTTTCTTT
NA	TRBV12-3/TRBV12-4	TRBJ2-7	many	CASSLTVSYEQYF	TGTGCCAGCAGCTTGACAGTTTCCTACGAGCAGTACTTC
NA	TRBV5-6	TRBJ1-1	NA	CASTLPGYMGSPNTEAFF	TGTGCCAGCACTCTGCCTGGATACATGGGGTCCCCGAACACTGAAGCTTTCTTT
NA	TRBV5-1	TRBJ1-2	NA	CASSLLVEDGYTF	TGCGCCAGCAGCTTGCTTGTCGAGGATGGCTACACCTTC
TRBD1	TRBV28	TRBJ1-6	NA	CASSLRQGWSPLHF	TGTGCCAGCAGCCTAAGACAGGGTTGGTCACCCCTCCACTTT
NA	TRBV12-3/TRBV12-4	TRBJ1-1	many	CASIEGDLNTEAFF	TGTGCCAGCATTGAAGGGGACTTAAACACTGAAGCTTTCTTT
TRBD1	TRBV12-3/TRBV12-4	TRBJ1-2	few	CASSSTGADGYTF	TGTGCCAGCAGTTCGACAGGGGCGGATGGCTACACCTTC
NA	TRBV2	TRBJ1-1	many	CASSESLHTNTEAFF	TGTGCCAGCAGTGAAAGCTTACATACGAACACTGAAGCTTTCTTT
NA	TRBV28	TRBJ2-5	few	CVSSLGVTGYSQETQYF	TGTGTCAGCAGTTTAGGAGTTACAGGGTACTCCCAAGAGACCCAGTACTTC
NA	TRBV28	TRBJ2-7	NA	CASSNRVAYEQYF	TGTGCCAGCAGCAACAGGGTCGCCTACGAGCAGTACTTC
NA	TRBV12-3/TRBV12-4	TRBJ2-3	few	CASIRTFTDTQYF	TGTGCCAGCATTAGGACTTTCACAGATACGCAGTATTTT
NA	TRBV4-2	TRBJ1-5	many	CASSQDQTGRQPQHF	TGTGCCAGCAGCCAAGATCAGACAGGACGTCAGCCCCAGCATTTT
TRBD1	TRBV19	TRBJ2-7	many	CASSIAPTGAYEQYF	TGTGCCAGTAGTATAGCTCCGACAGGGGCCTACGAGCAGTACTTC
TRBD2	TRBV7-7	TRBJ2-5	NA	CASSPRPGGGETQYF	TGTGCTAGCAGCCCAAGGCCGGGGGGAGGGGAGACCCAGTACTTC
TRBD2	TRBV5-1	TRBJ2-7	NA	CASSSSLAGGLEQYF	TGCGCCAGCAGCTCCTCACTAGCGGGGGGGCTCGAGCAGTACTTC
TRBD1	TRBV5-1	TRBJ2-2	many	CASSLVGQGGELFF	TGCGCCAGCAGCTTGGTGGGACAGGGGGGAGAGCTGTTTTTT
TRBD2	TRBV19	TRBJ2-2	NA	CASSITGLVGTGELFF	TGTGCCAGTAGTATTACGGGACTAGTGGGCACCGGGGAGCTGTTTTTT
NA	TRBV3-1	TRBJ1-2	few	CASSQDSIQVYGYTF	TGTGCCAGCAGCCAAGACTCCATCCAAGTCTATGGCTACACCTTC
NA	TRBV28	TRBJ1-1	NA	CASSLQHTGNTEAFF	TGTGCCAGCAGTTTACAACACACAGGTAACACTGAAGCTTTCTTT
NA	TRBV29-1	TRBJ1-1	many	CSVEASAEAFF	TGCAGCGTTGAGGCTTCGGCTGAAGCTTTCTTT
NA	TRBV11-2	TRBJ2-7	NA	CASSPSTRGAPLEQYF	TGTGCCAGCAGCCCCTCTACGCGGGGCGCTCCCCTCGAGCAGTACTTC
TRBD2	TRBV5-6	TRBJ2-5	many	CASSLVASGQETQYF	TGTGCCAGCAGCTTGGTAGCTAGCGGACAAGAGACCCAGTACTTC
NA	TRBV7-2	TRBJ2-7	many	CASSLEGWAHEQYF	TGTGCCAGCAGCTTAGAAGGTTGGGCCCACGAGCAGTACTTC
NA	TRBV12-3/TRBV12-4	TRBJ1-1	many	CASSLSQGITEAFF	TGTGCCAGCAGTTTATCTCAGGGGATCACTGAAGCTTTCTTT
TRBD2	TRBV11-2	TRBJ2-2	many	CASTPSGVTGELFF	TGTGCCAGCACCCCTAGCGGCGTCACCGGGGAGCTGTTTTTT
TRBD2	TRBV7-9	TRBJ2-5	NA	CASSPLAGTQETQYF	TGTGCCAGCAGCCCTCTAGCGGGAACCCAAGAGACCCAGTACTTC
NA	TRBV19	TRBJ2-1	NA	CASSYTGAASAAPFF	TGTGCCAGTAGTTATACGGGGGCCGCGTCGGCGGCACCGTTCTTC
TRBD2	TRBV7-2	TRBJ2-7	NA	CASSLALGAGTYEQYF	TGTGCCAGCAGCTTAGCGCTGGGAGCGGGAACCTACGAGCAGTACTTC
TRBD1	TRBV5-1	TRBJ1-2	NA	CASSLDGQGAGGYGYTF	TGCGCCAGCAGCTTGGACGGACAGGGGGCTGGGGGCTATGGCTACACCTTC
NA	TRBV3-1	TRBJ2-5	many	CASSQVEVARQETQYF	TGTGCCAGCAGCCAAGTGGAGGTCGCTAGACAAGAGACCCAGTACTTC
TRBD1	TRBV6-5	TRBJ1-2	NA	CASSYSDRGHYTF	TGTGCCAGCAGTTACTCGGACAGGGGCCACTACACCTTC
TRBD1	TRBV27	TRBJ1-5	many	CASSAYRGRDQPQHF	TGTGCCAGCAGTGCATACAGGGGTCGGGATCAGCCCCAGCATTTT
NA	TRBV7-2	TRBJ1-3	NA	CASSLTWGNTIYF	TGTGCCAGCAGCTTAACTTGGGGAAACACCATATATTTT
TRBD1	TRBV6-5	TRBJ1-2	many	CASSSGQARGYTF	TGTGCCAGCAGTTCGGGACAGGCTCGGGGCTACACCTTC
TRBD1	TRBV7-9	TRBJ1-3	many	CASSSTGGAGNTIYF	TGTGCCAGCAGCTCCACAGGGGGCGCGGGAAACACCATATATTTT
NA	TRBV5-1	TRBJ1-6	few	CASNTGYNSPLHF	TGCGCCAGCAACACAGGCTATAATTCACCCCTCCACTTT
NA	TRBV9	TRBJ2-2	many	CASSVGPGLGTGELFF	TGTGCCAGCAGCGTAGGACCAGGGTTGGGCACCGGGGAGCTGTTTTTT
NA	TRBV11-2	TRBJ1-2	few	CASSLGGFRAYLERYGYTF	TGTGCCAGCAGCTTAGGGGGTTTTAGGGCCTACCTTGAACGCTATGGCTACACCTTC
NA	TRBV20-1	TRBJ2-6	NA	CSALGGAGANVLTF	TGCAGTGCTCTCGGAGGGGCTGGGGCCAACGTCCTGACTTTC
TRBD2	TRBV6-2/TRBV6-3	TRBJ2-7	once	CASTSKWAGGYYEQYF	TGTGCCAGCACCTCCAAGTGGGCGGGGGGGTACTACGAGCAGTACTTC